This T cell receptor (beta chain) was retrieved from a study of post-analysis software for immune sequencing data. Unique molecular identifiers were present in the TCR beta cDNA libraries. T cells numbering 1 to 10 million yielded roughly 0.5 million cDNA molecules. TCRdb re-derived calls from the PCR reads in MiXCR, one entry per CDR3 protein. The sample lists about 620,000 distinct CDR3 sequences, around 40% occurring once. To note about this clonotype: What it recognizes is unknown.

Broader study findings: Five TRBV segments, including TRBV5-6, TRBV5-1 and TRBV20-1, were more frequent in patients than controls.

With 6 bases removed from V and 1 base from J, the gap between germline ends came to 10 bases. The CDR3 has 13 residues. The germline V gene has CDR1 PRHDT and CDR2 FYEKMQ (reference sequence). The rearrangement links TRBV13 to TRBJ2-7; D might be TRBD2 (5 bases). Specimen: blood. The sequence was obtained from a girl under 18 with multiple sclerosis. The CDR3 coding sequence is TGTGCCAGCAGACTAACTAGGTCCTACGAGCAGTACTTC. Amino acid sequence: CASRLTRSYEQYF.